This T cell receptor beta chain was found in a study of T cell responses to AZD1222 COVID-19 vaccine. A few counts support this clone. V dropped 4 bases and J dropped 5; count of bases not matched to a gene: 1. The germline gives CDR1 SGHRS, CDR2 YFSETQ. The CDR3 runs 12 residues. Profiled with immunoSEQ multiplex PCR; TCRdb holds only in-frame clones, not every one. Here the sample spans around 160,000 clones, approximately 89% being singletons. V gene TRBV5-1 combines with J gene TRBJ2-7; 9 bases are shared with TRBD1. The sample in question was peripheral blood, obtained on day 0 of AZD1222 vaccination. This receptor was identified in an adult in good health. The CDR3 loop reads CASSRDRDEQYF. The CDR3 DNA reads as TGCGCCAGCAGCCGGGACAGGGACGAGCAGTACTTC. The variable domain in full, completed from reference TRBV5-1 and TRBJ2-7, reads KAGVTQTPRYLIKTRGQQVTLSCSPISGHRSVSWYQQTPGQGLQFLFEYFSETQRNKGNFPGRFSGRQFSNSRSEMNVSTLELGDSALYLCASSRDRDEQYFGPGTRLTVT.